This T cell receptor beta chain was obtained from a study of cytomegalovirus exposure and HLA in healthy donors. Study-level findings and limits: A later analysis linked more than 15,000 TCR beta sequences to HLA alleles at 0.05 false discovery rate. As immune exposure information, only CMV serostatus was available.

The PCR used 60 Vbeta and 13 Jbeta primers. Original analysis: Unique TCR beta chains totaled some 78 million in a later count, with around 11 million of them shared. Profiling relied on immunoSEQ multiplex PCR, and the TCRdb table lists in-frame clones only, not all of them. V and J calls and clone size are copied from that table; D and trimming were computed from the DNA. The sample lists about 94,000 clones, roughly four fifths occurring once. The CDR3 sequence is 16 residues long. The V and J ends lost 7 bases and 1 base, in that order; junction bases with no gene match: 6. The germline V gene encodes CDR1 LNHDA and CDR2 SQIVND (reference sequence). Remarks on this clone: Its antigen remains unidentified.

This cohort consisted of healthy bone marrow donors. This TCR was sampled from a human donor in good health. The chain has TRBV19 and TRBJ2-3, with 12 bases lining up with TRBD2. Sequencing used PBMCs. Here the CDR3 reads CASTATSGSRTDTQYF. The CDR3 region has the DNA TGTGCCAGTACCGCGACTAGCGGGAGCCGCACAGATACGCAGTATTTT.